A single sample gave rise to the 24 T cell receptor beta chains below, sequenced in a study of blood T cell repertoires in COVID-19. Using immunoSEQ multiplex PCR, the repertoire was profiled, and TCRdb retains in-frame clones only, with some absent. The sample lists a few hundred thousand clones; about 90% were seen once. The sample consisted of peripheral blood. These receptors were collected from a woman in her twenties or thirties with COVID-19, enrolled during active disease.

For this clone: Different DNA sequences within this sample yield the same CDR3. The rearrangement uses TRBV27 and TRBJ2-7, with TRBD2 matching over 8 bases. Germline trimming cut 3 bases from V and 3 bases from J; bases unmatched to any gene: 1. Germline CDR1 is MNHEY and CDR2 is SMNVEV (reference sequence). The length of the CDR3 is 13 residues. In DNA form, the CDR3 reads TGTGCCAGCAGTTTCGGGGGGGGCTACGAGCAGTACTTC. Translation: CASSFGGGYEQYF.

The gene calls are TRBV6-5 and TRBJ1-2; tentative D call: TRBD1 (6 bases). Trimming took off 6 bases at V and 1 base at J, with 12 bases between the two ends. CDR1 is MNHEY, CDR2 SVGAGI, per germline. This CDR3 comprises 14 residues. The CDR3 is CASSKGQVNYGYTF. As DNA, the CDR3 is TGTGCCAGCAGCAAGGGACAAGTTAACTATGGCTACACCTTC.

This chain joins TRBV10-2 and TRBJ2-5, with D possibly TRBD2 on 6 matching bases. V was cut by 9 bases and J by 1 base, with 9 bases left in between. Per the germline V gene, CDR1 is WSHSY and CDR2 is SAAADI. The CDR3 is 12 residues long. The CDR3, as DNA: TGCGCCAGTGCGGAGGGCCAAGAGACCCAGTACTTC. It encodes CASAEGQETQYF.

The J gene is TRBJ2-3, the V gene TRBV5-6, with 12 bases that match TRBD2. The CDR3 sequence is 16 residues long. Germline V gene data show CDR1 as SGHDT and CDR2 as YYEEEE. With 4 bases clipped from V and 1 base from J, the junction kept 4 bases outside the gene matches. In nucleotides, the CDR3 is TGTGCCAGCAGCGTACTAGCGGGAGGTGGCACAGATACGCAGTATTTT. It encodes CASSVLAGGGTDTQYF. The full variable domain, with the rest looked up from reference TRBV5-6 and TRBJ2-3, is DAGVTQSPTHLIKTRGQQVTLRCSPKSGHDTVSWYQQALGQGPQFIFQYYEEEERQRGNFPDRFSGHQFPNYSSELNVNALLLGDSALYLCASSVLAGGGTDTQYFGPGTRLTVL.

This clone was observed a single time. In the same sample, other DNA sequences code for this CDR3. The rearrangement uses TRBV19 and TRBJ1-1, with 7 bases that match TRBD1. With 4 bases clipped from V and 1 base from J, the junction kept 3 bases outside the gene matches. This CDR3 has 14 amino acids. Germline V gene lookup returns CDR1 LNHDA and CDR2 SQIVND (reference sequence). This CDR3 is CASSTRQGNTEAFF. CDR3 coding DNA: TGTGCCAGTAGTACCAGACAGGGGAACACTGAAGCTTTCTTT.

The V and J genes are TRBV29-1 and TRBJ2-2; the D gene is possibly TRBD2 (5 bases). V was clipped by 1 base and J by 8 bases, with 5 bases between them. This CDR3 has 11 residues. Germline CDR1 reads SQVTM; CDR2 reads ANQGSEA. CDR3 in amino acids: CSVEGGGELFF. CDR3 in DNA: TGCAGCGTTGAAGGAGGGGGGGAGCTGTTTTTT.

The chain joins TRBV28 to TRBJ1-1; D remains ambiguous. The CDR3 totals 14 residues. The V and J ends lost 5 bases and 4 bases respectively, with 14 bases between them. The germline gives CDR1 MDHEN, CDR2 SYDVKM. CDR3 region: CASSILREITEAFF. DNA of the CDR3: TGTGCCAGCAGTATCCTCCGGGAAATCACTGAAGCTTTCTTT.

This clone appeared a few times. The CDR3 is CASSPGQAYGYTF. Written as DNA, the CDR3 is TGCGCCAGCAGCCCGGGACAGGCCTATGGCTACACCTTC. The V and J genes are TRBV5-1 and TRBJ1-2; 8 nucleotides match TRBD1. The CDR3 spans 13 residues. With V trimmed by 4 bases and J by 4 bases, 3 bases remained unmatched. From germline, CDR1 is SGHRS and CDR2 YFSETQ.

As to this clone: Other DNA sequences in the sample encode the same CDR3. DNA for the CDR3: TGTGCCACCACTAGCGGAAATGAGCAGTTCTTC. Translated: CATTSGNEQFF. J is TRBJ2-1 and V is TRBV24-1; 7 bases align to TRBD2. Germline CDR1 is KGHDR and CDR2 is SFDVKD. CDR3 length: 11 residues. The V segment lost 8 bases and the J segment 7 bases; nucleotides outside the gene matches: 1.

V usage is TRBV6-5 and J usage is TRBJ1-2; 10 nucleotides agree with TRBD1. The V and J ends lost 8 bases and 8 bases, in that order; junction bases with no gene match: 8. Germline CDR1 is MNHEY and CDR2 is SVGAGI. This CDR3 has 13 amino acids. The CDR3 protein is CASERQGAMGYTF. In DNA, the CDR3 is TGTGCCAGCGAGAGACAGGGGGCAATGGGCTACACCTTC.

V is TRBV27 and J is TRBJ2-7; 9 positions match TRBD1. The trim removed 4 bases at V and 2 bases at J, leaving 3 bases unmatched. The CDR3 runs to 14 residues. Germline CDR1 reads MNHEY; CDR2 reads SMNVEV (reference sequence). For the CDR3, the DNA is TGTGCCAGCAGTTATGGGACAGGGCCCTACGAGCAGTACTTC. Residues: CASSYGTGPYEQYF.

The chain is built from TRBV6-5 and TRBJ2-1; 9 positions agree with TRBD2. Germline V CDR1 and CDR2: MNHEY, SVGAGI. CDR3 length: 15 residues. With V trimmed by 7 bases and J by 3 bases, 7 bases remained unmatched. CDR3 in DNA: TGTGCCAGCACCTCGACTAGCGGCTTCTACAATGAGCAGTTCTTC. This sequence encodes CASTSTSGFYNEQFF.

The V gene is TRBV6-2 or TRBV6-3, the J gene TRBJ1-2; D gene ambiguous. Germline-derived CDR1 and CDR2 are MNHEY and SVGEGT. The CDR3 runs 13 residues. Trimming removed 2 bases from V and 5 bases from J, with 9 bases in between. This chain's CDR3 is CASSYPGNYGYTF. The DNA for the CDR3 is TGTGCCAGCAGTTACCCAGGAAATTATGGCTACACCTTC.

The CDR3 spells CASSYRTENYEQYF. CDR3 nucleotide sequence: TGTGCCAGCAGCTACCGGACAGAAAACTACGAGCAGTACTTC. The rearrangement uses TRBV9 and TRBJ2-7; tentatively, D is TRBD1 (6 bases). The CDR3 is 14 amino acids. V shed 4 bases and J shed 3 bases, with 14 bases lying between them. Germline CDR1 and CDR2: SGDLS and YYNGEE.

The chain carries TRBV2 and TRBJ2-1; no clear D gene. V was pared by 3 bases and J by 6 bases, with 12 bases between. The germline V gene has CDR1 SNHLY and CDR2 FYNNEI. The CDR3 runs 14 residues. CDR3 sequence (DNA): TGTGCCAGCAGTGATCGCGTTTCTAGCAATGAGCAGTTCTTC. It translates to CASSDRVSSNEQFF. The whole variable domain, filled in from reference TRBV2 and TRBJ2-1, reads EPEVTQTPSHQVTQMGQEVILRCVPISNHLYFYWYRQILGQKVEFLVSFYNNEISEKSEIFDDQFSVERPDGSNFTLKIRSTKLEDSAMYFCASSDRVSSNEQFFGPGTRLTVL.

This clone was recorded once. The chain combines TRBV30 with TRBJ1-1; D is uncertain. The CDR3 is made up of 13 amino acids. The germline V gene has CDR1 GTSNPN and CDR2 SVGIG (reference sequence). V shed 3 bases and J shed 2 bases, with 10 bases lying between them. CDR3 protein: CAWRSSPNTEAFF. CDR3 nucleotides: TGTGCCTGGAGGTCCAGTCCCAACACTGAAGCTTTCTTT.

The V gene is TRBV24-1, the J gene TRBJ1-5; no firm D call. V dropped 4 bases and J dropped 2 bases, with 8 bases sitting between them. This CDR3 comprises 14 residues. Germline-derived CDR1 and CDR2 are KGHDR and SFDVKD. The DNA for the CDR3 is TGTGCCACCAGTGAAACCGGGGGCAATCAGCCCCAGCATTTT. Amino acid sequence: CATSETGGNQPQHF.

V is TRBV3-1 (or the pseudogene TRBV3-2) and J is TRBJ2-7, with a possible D match to TRBD1 (6 bases). V lost 0 bases and J lost 3, with 18 bases in between. The CDR3 runs 17 residues. CDR1 LGHDT and CDR2 YNNKEL come from the germline V gene (reference sequence). The CDR3 DNA reads as TGTGCCAGCAGCCAAGAACTGCCCGACAGGAAGGGCTACGAGCAGTACTTC. Protein product: CASSQELPDRKGYEQYF.

This clone occurred a few times. The sample holds other DNA sequences that translate to the same CDR3. The chain couples TRBV27 to TRBJ2-3; 10 nucleotides match TRBD2. Losses at the gene ends were 6 bases for V and 4 bases for J; bases not matched to a gene: 4. Germline V gives CDR1 MNHEY, CDR2 SMNVEV (reference sequence). This CDR3 contains 14 residues. The CDR3 region is CASSPSGSSDTQYF. CDR3 nucleotides: TGTGCCAGCAGCCCTAGCGGGAGTTCAGATACGCAGTATTTT.

This chain connects TRBV6-6 to TRBJ2-1; maybe TRBD2 (6 bases). The CDR3 runs to 16 residues. Germline assignment: CDR1 MNHNY and CDR2 SVGAGI (reference sequence). V shed 5 bases and J shed 8 bases, with 22 bases lying between them. CDR3 region: CASSQGDRLVFDEQFF. The CDR3 nucleotides read TGTGCCAGCAGTCAAGGCGACAGACTAGTCTTCGATGAGCAGTTCTTC.

The chain uses TRBV19 and TRBJ1-3; D call uncertain. This CDR3 region has 12 residues. The V gene lost 7 bases and the J gene lost 2 bases, with 6 bases spanning the gap. Germline V gives CDR1 LNHDA, CDR2 SQIVND (reference sequence). CDR3 coding DNA: TGTGCCAGTATAGGAGCTGGAAACACCATATATTTT. Its translation is CASIGAGNTIYF.

The chain couples TRBV5-1 to TRBJ2-3; 13 positions match TRBD2. V lost 7 bases, J lost 4 bases, and 6 bases stayed unmatched. Germline V CDR1 and CDR2: SGHRS, YFSETQ. The CDR3 has 15 amino acids. CDR3 nucleotide sequence: TGCGCCAGCGCCACTAGCGGGAGGGTTGCAGATACGCAGTATTTT. Translation gives CASATSGRVADTQYF.

The V call is TRBV27, the J call TRBJ2-7; a weak D match, TRBD2 (6 bases). The CDR3 consists of 15 residues. The germline CDR1 and CDR2 sequences are MNHEY and SMNVEV (reference sequence). The germline V and J ends were trimmed by 5 bases and 3 bases, with 17 bases remaining between them. This CDR3 reads CASSPSGTLHYEQYF. DNA of the CDR3: TGTGCCAGCAGTCCCTCCGGGACTTTACACTACGAGCAGTACTTC.

V gene TRBV6-5 combines with J gene TRBJ2-7, with 10 bases that match TRBD2. Germline assignment: CDR1 MNHEY and CDR2 SVGAGI. V lost 4 bases, J lost 3 bases, and 3 bases stayed unmatched. This CDR3 comprises 14 residues. CDR3 sequence reads: CASSSLAGYYEQYF. In DNA form, the CDR3 reads TGTGCCAGCAGTTCACTAGCGGGGTACTACGAGCAGTACTTC.